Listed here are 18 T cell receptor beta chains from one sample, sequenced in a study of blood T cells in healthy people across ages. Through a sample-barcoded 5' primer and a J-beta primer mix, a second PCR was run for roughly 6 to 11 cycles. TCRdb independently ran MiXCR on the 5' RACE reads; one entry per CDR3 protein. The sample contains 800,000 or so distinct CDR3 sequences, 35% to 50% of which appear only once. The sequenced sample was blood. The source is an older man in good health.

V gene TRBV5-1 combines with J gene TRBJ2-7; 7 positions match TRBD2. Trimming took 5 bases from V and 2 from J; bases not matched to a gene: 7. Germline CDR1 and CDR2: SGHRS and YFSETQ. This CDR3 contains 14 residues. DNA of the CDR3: TGCGCCAGCAGTCAAGTCGGGAGGACCTACGAGCAGTACTTC. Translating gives CASSQVGRTYEQYF.

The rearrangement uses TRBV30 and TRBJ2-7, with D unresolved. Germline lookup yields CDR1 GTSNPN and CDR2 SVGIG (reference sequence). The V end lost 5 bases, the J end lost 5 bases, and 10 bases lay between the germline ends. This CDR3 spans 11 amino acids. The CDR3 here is CAWGPDHEQYF. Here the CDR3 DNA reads TGTGCCTGGGGACCCGACCACGAGCAGTACTTC.

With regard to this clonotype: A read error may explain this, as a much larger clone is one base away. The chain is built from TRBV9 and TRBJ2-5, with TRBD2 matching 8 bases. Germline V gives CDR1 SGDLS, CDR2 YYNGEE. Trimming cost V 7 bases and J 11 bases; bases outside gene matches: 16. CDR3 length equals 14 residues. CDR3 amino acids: CASSLAAVDNEQYF. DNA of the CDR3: TGTGCCAGCTCACTAGCGGCCGTGGACAATGAGCAGTACTTC.

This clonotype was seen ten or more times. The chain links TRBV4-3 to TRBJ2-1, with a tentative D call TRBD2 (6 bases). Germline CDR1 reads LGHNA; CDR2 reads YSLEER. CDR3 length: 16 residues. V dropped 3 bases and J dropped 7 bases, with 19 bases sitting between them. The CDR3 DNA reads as TGCGCCAGCAGCCAGGGGACTGAGATGCGGGTGAATGAGCAGTTCTTC. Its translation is CASSQGTEMRVNEQFF.

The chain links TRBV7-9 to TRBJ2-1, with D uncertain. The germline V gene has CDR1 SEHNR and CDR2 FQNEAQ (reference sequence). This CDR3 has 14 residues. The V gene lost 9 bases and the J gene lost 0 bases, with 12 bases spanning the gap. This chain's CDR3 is CASTRSTSYNEQFF. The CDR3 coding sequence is TGTGCCAGTACGCGGAGCACCTCCTACAATGAGCAGTTCTTC.

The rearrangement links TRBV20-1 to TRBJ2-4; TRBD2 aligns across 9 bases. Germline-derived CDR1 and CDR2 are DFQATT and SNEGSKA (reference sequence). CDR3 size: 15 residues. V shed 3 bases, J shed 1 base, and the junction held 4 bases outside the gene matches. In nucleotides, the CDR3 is TGCAGTGCTAGTCTAGCGGGACCGGCCAAAAACATTCAGTACTTC. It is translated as CSASLAGPAKNIQYF.

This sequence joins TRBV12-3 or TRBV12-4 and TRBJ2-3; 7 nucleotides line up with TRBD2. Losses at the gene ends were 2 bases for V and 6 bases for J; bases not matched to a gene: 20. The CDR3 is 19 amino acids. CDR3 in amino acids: CASSLWASGIDKGVDTQYF. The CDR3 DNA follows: TGTGCCAGCAGTTTATGGGCGAGCGGGATTGATAAGGGTGTCGATACGCAGTATTTT.

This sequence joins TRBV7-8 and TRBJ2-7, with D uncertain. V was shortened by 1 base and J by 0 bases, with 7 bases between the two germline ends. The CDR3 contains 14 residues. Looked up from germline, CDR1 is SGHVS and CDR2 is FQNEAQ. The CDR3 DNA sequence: TGTGCCAGCAGCTTAGTCCAGACCTCCTACGAGCAGTACTTC. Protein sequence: CASSLVQTSYEQYF.

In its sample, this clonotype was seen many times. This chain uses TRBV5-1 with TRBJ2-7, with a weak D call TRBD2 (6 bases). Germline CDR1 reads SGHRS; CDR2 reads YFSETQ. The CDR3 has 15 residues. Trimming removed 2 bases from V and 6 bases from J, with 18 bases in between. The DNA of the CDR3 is TGCGCCAGCAGCTTCGATGGGGGGAATCCCGGCGAGCAGTACTTC. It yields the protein CASSFDGGNPGEQYF.

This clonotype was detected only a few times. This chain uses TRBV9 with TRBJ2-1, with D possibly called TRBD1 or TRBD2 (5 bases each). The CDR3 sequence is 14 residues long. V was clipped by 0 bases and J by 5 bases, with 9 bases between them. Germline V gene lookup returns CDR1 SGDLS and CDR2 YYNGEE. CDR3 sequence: CASSVVGTDNEQFF. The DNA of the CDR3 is TGTGCCAGCAGCGTAGTCGGGACCGACAATGAGCAGTTCTTC.

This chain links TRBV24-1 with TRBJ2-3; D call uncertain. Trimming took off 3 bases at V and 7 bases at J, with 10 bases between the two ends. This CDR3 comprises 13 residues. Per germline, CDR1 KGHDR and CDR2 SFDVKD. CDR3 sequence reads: CATSDPAIYTQYF. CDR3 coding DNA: TGTGCCACCAGTGATCCTGCAATCTATACGCAGTATTTT.

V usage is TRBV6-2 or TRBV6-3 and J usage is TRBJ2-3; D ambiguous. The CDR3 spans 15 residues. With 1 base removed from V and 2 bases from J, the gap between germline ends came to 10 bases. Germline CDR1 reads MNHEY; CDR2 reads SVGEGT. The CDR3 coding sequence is TGTGCCAGCAGTTACTTGGACGGTTACACAGATACGCAGTATTTT. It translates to CASSYLDGYTDTQYF.

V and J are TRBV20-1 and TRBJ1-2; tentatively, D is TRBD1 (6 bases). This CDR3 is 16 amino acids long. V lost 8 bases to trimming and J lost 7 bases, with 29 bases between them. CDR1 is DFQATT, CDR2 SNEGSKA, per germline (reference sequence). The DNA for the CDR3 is TGCAGTCCTCAACTCCCCCCGGGGGGCATCTCGAGTGGCTACACCTTC. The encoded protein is CSPQLPPGGISSGYTF.

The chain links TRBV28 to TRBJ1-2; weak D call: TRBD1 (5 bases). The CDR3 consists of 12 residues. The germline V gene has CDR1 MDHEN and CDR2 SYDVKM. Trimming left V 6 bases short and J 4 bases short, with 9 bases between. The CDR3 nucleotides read TGTGCCAGCAGCGGGGGATTCTATGGCTACACCTTC. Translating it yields CASSGGFYGYTF.

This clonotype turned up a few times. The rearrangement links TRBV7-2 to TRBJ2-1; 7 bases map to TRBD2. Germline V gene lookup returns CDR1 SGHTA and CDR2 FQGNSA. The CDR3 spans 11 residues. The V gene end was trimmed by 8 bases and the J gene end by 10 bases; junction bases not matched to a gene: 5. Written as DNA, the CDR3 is TGTGCCAGCCAACTAGCGAGGGAGCAGTTCTTC. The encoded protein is CASQLAREQFF.

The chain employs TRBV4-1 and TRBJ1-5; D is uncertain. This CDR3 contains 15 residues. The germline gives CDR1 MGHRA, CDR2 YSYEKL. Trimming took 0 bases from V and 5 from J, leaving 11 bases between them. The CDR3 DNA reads TGCGCCAGCAGCCAAGATCGGGGAATGGATCAGCCCCAGCATTTT. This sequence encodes CASSQDRGMDQPQHF.

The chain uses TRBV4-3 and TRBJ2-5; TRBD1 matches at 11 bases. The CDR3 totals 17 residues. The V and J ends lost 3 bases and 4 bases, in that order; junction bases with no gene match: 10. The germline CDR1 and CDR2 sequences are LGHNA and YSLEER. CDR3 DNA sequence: TGCGCCAGCAGCCAGTTGAGGACAGGGGGCTCTGGAGAGACCCAGTACTTC. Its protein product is CASSQLRTGGSGETQYF.

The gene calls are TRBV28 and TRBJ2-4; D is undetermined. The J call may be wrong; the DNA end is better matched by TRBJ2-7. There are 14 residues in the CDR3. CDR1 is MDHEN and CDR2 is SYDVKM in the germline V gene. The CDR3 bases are TGTGCCAGCAGTTTATCCCCGACAACCTACGAGCAGTACTTC. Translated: CASSLSPTTYEQYF.